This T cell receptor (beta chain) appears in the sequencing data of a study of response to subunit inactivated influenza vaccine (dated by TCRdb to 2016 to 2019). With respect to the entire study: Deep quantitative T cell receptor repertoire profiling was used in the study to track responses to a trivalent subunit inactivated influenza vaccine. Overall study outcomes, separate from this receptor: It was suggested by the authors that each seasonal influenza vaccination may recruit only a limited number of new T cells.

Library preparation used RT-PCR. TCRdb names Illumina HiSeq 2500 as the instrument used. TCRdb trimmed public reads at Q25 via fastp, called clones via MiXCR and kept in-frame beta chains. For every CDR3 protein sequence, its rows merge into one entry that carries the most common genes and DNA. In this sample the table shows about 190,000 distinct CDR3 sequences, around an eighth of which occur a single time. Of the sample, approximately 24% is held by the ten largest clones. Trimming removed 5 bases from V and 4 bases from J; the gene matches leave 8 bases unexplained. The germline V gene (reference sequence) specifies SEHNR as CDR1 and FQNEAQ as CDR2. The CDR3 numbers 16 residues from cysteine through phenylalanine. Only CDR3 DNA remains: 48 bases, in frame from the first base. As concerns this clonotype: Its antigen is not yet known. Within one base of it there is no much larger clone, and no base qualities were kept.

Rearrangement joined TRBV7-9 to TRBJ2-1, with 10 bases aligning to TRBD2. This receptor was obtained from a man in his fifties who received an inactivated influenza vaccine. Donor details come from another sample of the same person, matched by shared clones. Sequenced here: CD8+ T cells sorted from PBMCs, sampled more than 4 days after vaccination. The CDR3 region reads CASSPQTSGLYNEQFF. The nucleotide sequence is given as TGTGCCAGCAGCCCCCAGACTAGCGGGTTATACAATGAGCAGTTCTTC. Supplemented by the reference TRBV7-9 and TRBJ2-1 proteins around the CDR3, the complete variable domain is DTGVSQNPRHKITKRGQNVTFRCDPISEHNRLYWYRQTLGQGPEFLTYFQNEAQLEKSRLLSDRFSAERPKGSFSTLEIQRTEQGDSAMYLCASSPQTSGLYNEQFFGPGTRLTVL.